This TCR beta chain was recorded in a study of blood T cell repertoires in COVID-19. Turning to the study itself: Acute and convalescent COVID-19 samples came from the United States, Italy and Spain.

This CDR3 contains 15 residues. Germline V gene sequence: CDR1 MNHNY, CDR2 SVGAGI (reference sequence). V was shortened by 0 bases and J by 1 base, with 9 bases between the two germline ends. Sequenced by immunoSEQ multiplex PCR; TCRdb stores in-frame clones only, minus some. The table records about 210,000 clones, roughly 84% of them present only once. The TCR comes from a man aged 25-45 years in a cohort exposed to, infected with or recovered from COVID-19 (not recorded which). Specimen: PBMCs or T cells enriched from blood (not recorded which). The V and J genes are TRBV6-6 and TRBJ2-5; no clear D gene. This chain's CDR3 is CASSYSSAVQETQYF. In DNA form, the CDR3 reads TGTGCCAGCAGTTACTCAAGCGCGGTCCAAGAGACCCAGTACTTC.